The text below deals with one TCR beta chain. As yet, its antigen is unknown. This sample is drawn from a study of T cell responses to AZD1222 COVID-19 vaccine. The study, taken as a whole, reports: Spike was spanned by vaccine-associated CD4 TCRs, which were dominant at 160-218 and 743-854. Seropositive status at baseline applied to only six AZD1222 recipients. Clonal diversity was possibly underestimated, and white British individuals and females predominated among donors.

Data came from immunoSEQ multiplex PCR; TCRdb stores just in-frame clones and leaves some out. The sample gives under 200,000 clones, around 87% of which show up once; roughly 4.3% is in the top ten. Per germline, CDR1 ENHRY and CDR2 SYGVKD. This CDR3 comprises 12 residues. Trimming shortened V by 11 bases and J by 0 bases, and 9 bases separated the two germline ends. The sequence was collected from an adult who received the AZD1222 COVID-19 vaccine. V gene TRBV10-3 combines with J gene TRBJ2-3; possible D gene TRBD1, 5 bases. The starting material was peripheral blood, obtained 28 days after the second AZD1222 dose. The CDR3 nucleotides are TGTGCCCAAGGGGAAAGCACAGATACGCAGTATTTT. This codes for CAQGESTDTQYF.